This T cell receptor beta chain came from a study of blood T cell repertoires in COVID-19. TCRdb keeps only in-frame clones here, not all; method: immunoSEQ multiplex PCR. This repertoire shows a few hundred thousand clones, about 85% found once; its top ten account for about 2.3%. What was sequenced was PBMCs or T cells enriched from blood (not recorded which). The receptor comes from a woman in her 50s who had recovered from COVID-19.

Written as DNA, the CDR3 is TGCGCCAGCAGCCAAGGAGGACTAGCGGGCTTAGATACGCAGTATTTT. Translating it yields CASSQGGLAGLDTQYF. The rearrangement uses TRBV4-1 and TRBJ2-3; TRBD2 aligns across 11 bases. This CDR3 comprises 16 residues. The V gene end was trimmed by 1 base and the J gene end by 5 bases; junction bases not matched to a gene: 5. CDR1 is MGHRA and CDR2 is YSYEKL in the germline V gene.